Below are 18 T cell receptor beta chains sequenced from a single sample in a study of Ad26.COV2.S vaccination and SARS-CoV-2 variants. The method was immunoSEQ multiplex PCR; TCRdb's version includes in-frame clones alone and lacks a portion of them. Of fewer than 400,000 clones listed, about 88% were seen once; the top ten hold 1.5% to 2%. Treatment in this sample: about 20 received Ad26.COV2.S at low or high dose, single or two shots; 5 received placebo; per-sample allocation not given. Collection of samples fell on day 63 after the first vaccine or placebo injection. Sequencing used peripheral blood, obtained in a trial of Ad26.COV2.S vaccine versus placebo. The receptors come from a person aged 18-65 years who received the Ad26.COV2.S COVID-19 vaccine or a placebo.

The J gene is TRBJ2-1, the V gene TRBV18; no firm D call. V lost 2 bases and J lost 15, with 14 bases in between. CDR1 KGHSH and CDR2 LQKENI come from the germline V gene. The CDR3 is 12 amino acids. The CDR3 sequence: CASSPSLGVGFF. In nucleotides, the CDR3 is TGTGCCAGCTCACCATCCCTGGGTGTGGGGTTCTTC.

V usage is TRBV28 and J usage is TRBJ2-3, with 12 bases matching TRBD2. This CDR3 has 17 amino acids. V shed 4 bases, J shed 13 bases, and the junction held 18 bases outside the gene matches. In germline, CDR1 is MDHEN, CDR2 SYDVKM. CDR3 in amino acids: CASSSNRLAGGPAIEYF. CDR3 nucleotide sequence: TGTGCCAGCAGTTCGAACCGTCTAGCGGGAGGGCCGGCAATTGAGTATTTT.

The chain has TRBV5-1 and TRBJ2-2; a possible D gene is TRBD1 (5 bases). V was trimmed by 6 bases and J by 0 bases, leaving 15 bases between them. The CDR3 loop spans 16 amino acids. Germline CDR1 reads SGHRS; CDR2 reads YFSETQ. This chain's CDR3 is CASNDRGASNTGELFF. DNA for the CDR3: TGCGCCAGCAACGACCGTGGGGCATCGAACACCGGGGAGCTGTTTTTT.

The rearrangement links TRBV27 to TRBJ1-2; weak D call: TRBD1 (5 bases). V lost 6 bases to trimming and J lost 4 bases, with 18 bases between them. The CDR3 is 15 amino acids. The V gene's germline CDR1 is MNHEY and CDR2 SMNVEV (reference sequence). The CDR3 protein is CASSLGRGRGYGYTF. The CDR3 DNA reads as TGTGCCAGCAGCCTAGGGAGGGGCCGTGGCTATGGCTACACCTTC.

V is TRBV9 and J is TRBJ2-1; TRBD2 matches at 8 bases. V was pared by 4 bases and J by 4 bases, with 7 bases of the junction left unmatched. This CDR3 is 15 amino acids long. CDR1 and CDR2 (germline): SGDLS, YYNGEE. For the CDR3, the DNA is TGTGCCAGCAGCAAAGCGGGAGTGAAGTACAATGAGCAGTTCTTC. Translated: CASSKAGVKYNEQFF. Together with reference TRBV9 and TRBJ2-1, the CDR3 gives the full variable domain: DSGVTQTPKHLITATGQRVTLRCSPRSGDLSVYWYQQSLDQGLQFLIQYYNGEERAKGNILERFSAQQFPDLHSELNLSSLELGDSALYFCASSKAGVKYNEQFFGPGTRLTVL.

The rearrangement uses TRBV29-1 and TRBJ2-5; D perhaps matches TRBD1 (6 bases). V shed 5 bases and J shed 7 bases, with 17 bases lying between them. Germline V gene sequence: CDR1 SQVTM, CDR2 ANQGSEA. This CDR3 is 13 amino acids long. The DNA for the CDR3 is TGCAGCGTTACAGACAGCCTAGGGGGGACCCAGTACTTC. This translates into CSVTDSLGGTQYF.

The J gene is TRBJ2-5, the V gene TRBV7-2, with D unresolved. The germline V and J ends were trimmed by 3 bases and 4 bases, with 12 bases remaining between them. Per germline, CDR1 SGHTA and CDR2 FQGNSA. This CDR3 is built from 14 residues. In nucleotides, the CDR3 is TGTGCCAGCAGCTTTGTGAGCTCCGGAGAGACCCAGTACTTC. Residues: CASSFVSSGETQYF.

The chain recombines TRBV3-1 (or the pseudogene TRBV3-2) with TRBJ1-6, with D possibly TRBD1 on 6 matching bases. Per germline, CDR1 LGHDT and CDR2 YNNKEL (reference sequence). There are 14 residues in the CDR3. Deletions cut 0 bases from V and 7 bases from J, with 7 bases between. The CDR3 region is CASSQETGNSPLHF. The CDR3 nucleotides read TGTGCCAGCAGCCAAGAAACAGGGAATTCACCCCTCCACTTT.

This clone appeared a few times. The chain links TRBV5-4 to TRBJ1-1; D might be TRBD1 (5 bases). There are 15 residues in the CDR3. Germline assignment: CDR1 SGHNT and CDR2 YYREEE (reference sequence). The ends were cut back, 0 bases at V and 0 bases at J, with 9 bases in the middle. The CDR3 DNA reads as TGTGCCAGCAGCTTGGGACAGATAATGAACACTGAAGCTTTCTTT. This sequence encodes CASSLGQIMNTEAFF.

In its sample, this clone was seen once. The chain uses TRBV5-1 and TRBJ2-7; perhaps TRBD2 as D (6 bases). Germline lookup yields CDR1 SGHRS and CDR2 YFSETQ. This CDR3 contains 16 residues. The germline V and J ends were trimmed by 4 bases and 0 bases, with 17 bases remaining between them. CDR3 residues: CASSGGILGVSYEQYF. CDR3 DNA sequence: TGCGCCAGCAGCGGGGGGATTCTAGGGGTCTCCTACGAGCAGTACTTC. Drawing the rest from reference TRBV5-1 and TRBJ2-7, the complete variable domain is KAGVTQTPRYLIKTRGQQVTLSCSPISGHRSVSWYQQTPGQGLQFLFEYFSETQRNKGNFPGRFSGRQFSNSRSEMNVSTLELGDSALYLCASSGGILGVSYEQYFGPGTRLTVT.

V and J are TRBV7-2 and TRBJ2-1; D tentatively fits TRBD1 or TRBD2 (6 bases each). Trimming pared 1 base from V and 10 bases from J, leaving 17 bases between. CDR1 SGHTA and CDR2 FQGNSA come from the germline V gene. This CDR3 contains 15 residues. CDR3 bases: TGTGCCAGCAGCTTAGGGGGGGCTAGCGTCGGGGAGCAGTTCTTC. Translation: CASSLGGASVGEQFF.

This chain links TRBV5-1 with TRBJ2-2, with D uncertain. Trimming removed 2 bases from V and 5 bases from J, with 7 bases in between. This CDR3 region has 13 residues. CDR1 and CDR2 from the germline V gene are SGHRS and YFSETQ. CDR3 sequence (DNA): TGCGCCAGCAGCTTTTTTATTACCGGGGAGCTGTTTTTT. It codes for CASSFFITGELFF.

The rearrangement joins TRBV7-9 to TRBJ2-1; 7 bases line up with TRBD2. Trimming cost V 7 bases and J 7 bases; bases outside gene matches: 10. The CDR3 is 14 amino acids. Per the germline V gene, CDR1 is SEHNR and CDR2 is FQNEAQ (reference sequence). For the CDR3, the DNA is TGTGCCAGCAACATCGGACTAGAGGGGAATGAGCAGTTCTTC. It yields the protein CASNIGLEGNEQFF.

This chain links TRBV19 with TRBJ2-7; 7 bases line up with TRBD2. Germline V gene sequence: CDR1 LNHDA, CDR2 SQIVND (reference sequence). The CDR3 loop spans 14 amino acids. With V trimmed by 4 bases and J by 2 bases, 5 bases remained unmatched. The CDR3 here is CASSNPSGAYEQYF. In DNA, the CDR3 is TGTGCCAGTAGTAACCCTAGCGGAGCCTACGAGCAGTACTTC.

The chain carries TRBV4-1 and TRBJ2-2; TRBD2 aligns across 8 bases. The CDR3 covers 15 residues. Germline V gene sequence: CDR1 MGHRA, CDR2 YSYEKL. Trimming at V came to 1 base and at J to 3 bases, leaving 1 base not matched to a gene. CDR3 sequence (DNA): TGCGCCAGCAGCCAAGCCGGGAGGGACACCGGGGAGCTGTTTTTT. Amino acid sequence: CASSQAGRDTGELFF.

The CDR3: CATSGALAAYNEQFF. The CDR3 region has the DNA TGTGCCACCAGTGGTGCGCTAGCGGCCTACAATGAGCAGTTCTTC. The gene calls are TRBV24-1 and TRBJ2-1; TRBD2 matches at 7 bases. CDR3 length: 15 amino acids. Germline trimming cut 5 bases from V and 2 bases from J; bases unmatched to any gene: 5. The germline V gene has CDR1 KGHDR and CDR2 SFDVKD.

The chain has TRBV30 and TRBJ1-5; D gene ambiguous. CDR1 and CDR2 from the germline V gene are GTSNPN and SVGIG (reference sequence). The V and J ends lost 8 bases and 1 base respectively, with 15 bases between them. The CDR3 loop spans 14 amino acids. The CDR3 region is CAQSRSGSNQPQHF. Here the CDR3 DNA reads TGTGCCCAGAGCCGGAGCGGGAGCAATCAGCCCCAGCATTTT.

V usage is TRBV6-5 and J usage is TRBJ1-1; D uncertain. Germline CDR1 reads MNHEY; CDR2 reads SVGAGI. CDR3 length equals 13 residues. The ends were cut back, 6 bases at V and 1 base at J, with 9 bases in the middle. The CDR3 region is CASSAAGNTEAFF. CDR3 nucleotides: TGTGCCAGCAGCGCCGCCGGGAACACTGAAGCTTTCTTT.